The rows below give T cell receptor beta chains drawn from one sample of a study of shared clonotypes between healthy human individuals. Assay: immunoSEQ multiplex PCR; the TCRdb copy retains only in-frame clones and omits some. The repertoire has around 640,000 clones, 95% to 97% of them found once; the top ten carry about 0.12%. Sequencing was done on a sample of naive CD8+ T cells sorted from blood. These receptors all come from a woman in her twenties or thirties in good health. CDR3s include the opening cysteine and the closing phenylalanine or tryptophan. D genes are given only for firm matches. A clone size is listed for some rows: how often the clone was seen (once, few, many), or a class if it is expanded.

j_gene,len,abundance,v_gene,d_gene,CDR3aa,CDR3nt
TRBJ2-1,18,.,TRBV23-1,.,CASSQWELAHNRGDEQFF,TGCGCCAGCAGTCAATGGGAACTAGCACATAATAGAGGGGATGAGCAGTTCTTC
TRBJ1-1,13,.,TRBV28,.,CASSLGGGTEAFF,TGTGCCAGCAGTTTAGGAGGGGGCACTGAAGCTTTCTTT
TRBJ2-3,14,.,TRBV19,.,CASSILSTTDTQYF,TGTGCCAGTAGTATTTTGAGTACCACAGATACGCAGTATTTT
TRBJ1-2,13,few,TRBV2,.,CASTLRRAVGYTF,TGTGCCAGCACCCTCCGGAGGGCGGTTGGCTACACCTTC
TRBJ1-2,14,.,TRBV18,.,CASSPPQDRDGYTF,TGTGCCAGCTCACCACCTCAGGACCGAGATGGCTACACCTTC
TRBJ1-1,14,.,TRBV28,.,CASSLRGSGTEAFF,TGTGCCAGCAGTTTGCGCGGGTCAGGCACTGAAGCTTTCTTT
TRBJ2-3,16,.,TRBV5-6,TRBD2,CASSLTGTSGRFTQYF,TGTGCCAGCAGCTTGACCGGGACTAGCGGGAGGTTTACGCAGTATTTT
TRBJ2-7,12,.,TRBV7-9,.,CASSPGLREQYF,TGTGCCAGCAGCCCCGGACTACGAGAGCAGTACTTC
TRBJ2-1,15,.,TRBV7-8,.,CASSSPRGIYNEQFF,TGTGCCAGCAGCTCCCCCAGGGGTATCTACAATGAGCAGTTCTTC
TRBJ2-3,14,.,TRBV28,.,CASSLQGWTDTQYF,TGTGCCAGCAGTCTACAGGGTTGGACAGATACGCAGTATTTT
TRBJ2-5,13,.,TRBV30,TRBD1,CASDHSGGVEQYF,TGTGCCTCCGATCACTCAGGGGGCGTAGAGCAGTACTTC
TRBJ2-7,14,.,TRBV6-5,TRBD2,CASSPSGSSYEQYF,TGTGCCAGCAGTCCTAGCGGAAGCTCCTACGAGCAGTACTTC